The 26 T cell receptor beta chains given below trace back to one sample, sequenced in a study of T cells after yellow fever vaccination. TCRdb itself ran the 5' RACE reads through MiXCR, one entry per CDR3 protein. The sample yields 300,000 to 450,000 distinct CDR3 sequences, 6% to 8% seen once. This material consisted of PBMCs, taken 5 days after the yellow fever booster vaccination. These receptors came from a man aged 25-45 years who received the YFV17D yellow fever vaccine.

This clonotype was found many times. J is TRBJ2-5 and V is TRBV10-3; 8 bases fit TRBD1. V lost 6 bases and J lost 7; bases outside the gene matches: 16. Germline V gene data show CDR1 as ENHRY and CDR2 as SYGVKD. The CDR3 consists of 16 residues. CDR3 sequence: CAIRTGAVTAGGTQYF. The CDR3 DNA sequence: TGTGCCATCAGGACAGGGGCCGTTACAGCCGGGGGGACCCAGTACTTC.

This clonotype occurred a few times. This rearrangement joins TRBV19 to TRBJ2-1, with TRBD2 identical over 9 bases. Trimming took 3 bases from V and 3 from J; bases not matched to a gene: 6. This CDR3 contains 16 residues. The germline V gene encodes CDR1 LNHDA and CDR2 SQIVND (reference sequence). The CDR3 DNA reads TGTGCCAGTAGTATGACCGGGACTAGCAGCTACAATGAGCAGTTCTTC. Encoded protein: CASSMTGTSSYNEQFF.

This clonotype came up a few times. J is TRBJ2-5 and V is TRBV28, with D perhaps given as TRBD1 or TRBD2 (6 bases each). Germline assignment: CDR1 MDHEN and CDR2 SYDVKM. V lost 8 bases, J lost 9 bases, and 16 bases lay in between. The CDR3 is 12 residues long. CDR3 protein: CASLGGPRAQYF. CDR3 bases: TGTGCCAGCCTAGGGGGGCCTAGGGCCCAGTACTTC.

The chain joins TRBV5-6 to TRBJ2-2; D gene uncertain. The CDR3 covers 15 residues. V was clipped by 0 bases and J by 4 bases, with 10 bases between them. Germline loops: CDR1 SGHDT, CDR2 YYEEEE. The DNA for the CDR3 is TGTGCCAGCAGCTTGGCCGGTTCGGGCACCGGGGAGCTGTTTTTT. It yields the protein CASSLAGSGTGELFF.

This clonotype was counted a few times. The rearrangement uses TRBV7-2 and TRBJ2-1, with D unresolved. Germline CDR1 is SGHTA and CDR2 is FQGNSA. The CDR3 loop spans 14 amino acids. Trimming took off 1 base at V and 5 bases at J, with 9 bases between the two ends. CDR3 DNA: TGTGCCAGCAGCTTAGGTTACGGAGACAATGAGCAGTTCTTC. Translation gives CASSLGYGDNEQFF.

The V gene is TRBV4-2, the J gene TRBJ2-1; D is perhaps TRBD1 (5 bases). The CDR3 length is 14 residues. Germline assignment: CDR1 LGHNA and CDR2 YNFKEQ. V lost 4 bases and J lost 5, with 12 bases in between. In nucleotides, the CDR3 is TGTGCCAGCAGCCCAGGGCCAGCGAACAATGAGCAGTTCTTC. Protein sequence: CASSPGPANNEQFF.

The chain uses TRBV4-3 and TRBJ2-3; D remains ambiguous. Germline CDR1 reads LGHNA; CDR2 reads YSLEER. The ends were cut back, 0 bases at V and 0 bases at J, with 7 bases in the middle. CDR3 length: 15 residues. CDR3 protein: CASSQDLPSTDTQYF. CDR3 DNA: TGCGCCAGCAGCCAAGATCTTCCGAGCACAGATACGCAGTATTTT.

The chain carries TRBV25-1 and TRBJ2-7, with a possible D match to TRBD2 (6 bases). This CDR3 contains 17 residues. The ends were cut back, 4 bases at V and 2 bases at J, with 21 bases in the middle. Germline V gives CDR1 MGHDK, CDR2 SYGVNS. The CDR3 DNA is TGTGCCAGCAGTGGCCAGCGGCGCCTGGAGGGGCCCTACGAGCAGTACTTC. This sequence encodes CASSGQRRLEGPYEQYF.

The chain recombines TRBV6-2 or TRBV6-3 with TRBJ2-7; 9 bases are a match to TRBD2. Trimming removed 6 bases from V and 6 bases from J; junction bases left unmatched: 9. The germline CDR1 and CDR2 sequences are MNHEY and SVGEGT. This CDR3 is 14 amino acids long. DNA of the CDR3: TGTGCCAGCAGCCCTCCGGGACTAGCCTCCGAGCAGTACTTC. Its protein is CASSPPGLASEQYF.

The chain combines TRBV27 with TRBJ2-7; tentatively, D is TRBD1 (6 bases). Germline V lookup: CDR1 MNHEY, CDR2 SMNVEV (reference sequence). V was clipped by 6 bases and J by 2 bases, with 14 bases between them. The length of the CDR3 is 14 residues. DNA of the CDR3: TGTGCCAGCAGACCCAGGGGCGATACCTACGAGCAGTACTTC. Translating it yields CASRPRGDTYEQYF.

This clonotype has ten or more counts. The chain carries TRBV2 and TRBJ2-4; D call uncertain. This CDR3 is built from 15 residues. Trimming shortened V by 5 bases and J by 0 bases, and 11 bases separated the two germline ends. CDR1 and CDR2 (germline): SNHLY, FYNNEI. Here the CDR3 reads CASSLELLAKNIQYF. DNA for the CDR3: TGTGCCAGCAGTTTAGAGCTCCTAGCCAAAAACATTCAGTACTTC.

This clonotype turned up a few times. The CDR3 here is CASSRGSGRDTDTQYF. The CDR3 DNA reads TGTGCCAGCAGTAGGGGTAGCGGAAGAGACACAGATACGCAGTATTTT. This chain joins TRBV6-2 or TRBV6-3 and TRBJ2-3, with a tentative D call TRBD2 (6 bases). Germline CDR1 reads MNHEY; CDR2 reads SVGEGT. V was clipped by 5 bases and J by 2 bases, with 17 bases between them. This CDR3 spans 16 amino acids.

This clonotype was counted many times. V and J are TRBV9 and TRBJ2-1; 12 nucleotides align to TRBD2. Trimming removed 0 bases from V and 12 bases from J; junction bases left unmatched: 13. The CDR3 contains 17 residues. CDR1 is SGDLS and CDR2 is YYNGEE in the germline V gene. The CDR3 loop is CASSVGSGGLAGGGQFF. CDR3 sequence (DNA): TGTGCCAGCAGCGTAGGTTCGGGTGGGCTAGCGGGAGGGGGGCAGTTCTTC.

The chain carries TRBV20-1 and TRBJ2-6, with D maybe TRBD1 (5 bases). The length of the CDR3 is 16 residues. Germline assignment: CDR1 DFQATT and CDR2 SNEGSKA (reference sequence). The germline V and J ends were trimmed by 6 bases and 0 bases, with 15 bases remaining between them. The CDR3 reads CSAARETSSGANVLTF. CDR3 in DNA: TGCAGTGCAGCCAGGGAAACGAGCTCTGGGGCCAACGTCCTGACTTTC.

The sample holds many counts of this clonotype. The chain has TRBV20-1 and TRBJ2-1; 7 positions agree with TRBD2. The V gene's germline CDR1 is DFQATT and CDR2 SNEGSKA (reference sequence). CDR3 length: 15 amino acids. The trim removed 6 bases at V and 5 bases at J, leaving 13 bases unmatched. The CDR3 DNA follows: TGCAGTGCCACCCTTTATAAGCGGGGTAACAATGAGCAGTTCTTC. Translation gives CSATLYKRGNNEQFF.

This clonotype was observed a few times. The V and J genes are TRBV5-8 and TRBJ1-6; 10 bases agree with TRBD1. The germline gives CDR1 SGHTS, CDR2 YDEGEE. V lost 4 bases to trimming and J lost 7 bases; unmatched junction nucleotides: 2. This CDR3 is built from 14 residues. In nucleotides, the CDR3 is TGTGCCAGCAGCCCGGACAGGGGGAATTCACCCCTCCACTTT. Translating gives CASSPDRGNSPLHF.

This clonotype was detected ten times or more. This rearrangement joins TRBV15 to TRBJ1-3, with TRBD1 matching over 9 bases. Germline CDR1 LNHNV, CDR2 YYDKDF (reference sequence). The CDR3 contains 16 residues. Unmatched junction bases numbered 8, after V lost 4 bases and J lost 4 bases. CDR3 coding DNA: TGTGCCACCAGCACAGAGGGACAGGGAATCGGAAACACCATATATTTT. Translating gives CATSTEGQGIGNTIYF.

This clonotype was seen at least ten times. The CDR3 region is CASSLGDSFDQPQHF. CDR3 nucleotides: TGTGCCAGCAGCTTGGGGGACAGCTTTGATCAGCCCCAGCATTTT. The chain is built from TRBV5-5 and TRBJ1-5; 7 bases are a match to TRBD1. The CDR3 is made up of 15 amino acids. CDR1 is SGHKS, CDR2 YYEKEE, per germline (reference sequence). V lost 0 bases, J lost 5 bases, and 5 bases stayed unmatched.

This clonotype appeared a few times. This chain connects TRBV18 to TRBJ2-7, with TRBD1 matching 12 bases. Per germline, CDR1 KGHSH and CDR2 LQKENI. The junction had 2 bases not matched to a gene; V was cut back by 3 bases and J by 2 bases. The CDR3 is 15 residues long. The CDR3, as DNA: TGTGCCAGCTCACCGGGACAGGGGGCCGCCTACGAGCAGTACTTC. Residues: CASSPGQGAAYEQYF.

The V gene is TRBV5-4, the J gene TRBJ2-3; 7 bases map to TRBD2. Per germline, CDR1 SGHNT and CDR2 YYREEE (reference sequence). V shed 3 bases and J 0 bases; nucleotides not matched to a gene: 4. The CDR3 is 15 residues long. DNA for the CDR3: TGTGCCAGCAGCTCCGGGACTAAGAGCACAGATACGCAGTATTTT. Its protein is CASSSGTKSTDTQYF.

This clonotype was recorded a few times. CDR3 DNA sequence: TGCAGCGTTGGCTTACGGCCCCCGGGAACCCAGTACTTC. It codes for CSVGLRPPGTQYF. This chain links TRBV29-1 with TRBJ2-5; tentative D call: TRBD2 (5 bases). This CDR3 has 13 amino acids. Trimming shortened V by 4 bases and J by 8 bases, and 17 bases separated the two germline ends. The germline V gene has CDR1 SQVTM and CDR2 ANQGSEA.

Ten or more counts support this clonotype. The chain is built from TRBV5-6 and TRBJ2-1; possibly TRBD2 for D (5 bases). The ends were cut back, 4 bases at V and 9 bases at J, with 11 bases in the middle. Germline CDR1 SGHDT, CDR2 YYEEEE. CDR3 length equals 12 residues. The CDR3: CASSPDYGEQFF. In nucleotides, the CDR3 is TGTGCCAGCAGCCCAGACTACGGTGAGCAGTTCTTC.

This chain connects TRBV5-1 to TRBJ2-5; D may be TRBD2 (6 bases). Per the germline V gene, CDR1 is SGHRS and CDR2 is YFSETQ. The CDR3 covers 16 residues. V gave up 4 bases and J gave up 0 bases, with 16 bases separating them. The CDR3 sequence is CASSPLSGGNQETQYF. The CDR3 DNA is TGCGCCAGCAGCCCTCTGAGCGGAGGGAACCAAGAGACCCAGTACTTC.

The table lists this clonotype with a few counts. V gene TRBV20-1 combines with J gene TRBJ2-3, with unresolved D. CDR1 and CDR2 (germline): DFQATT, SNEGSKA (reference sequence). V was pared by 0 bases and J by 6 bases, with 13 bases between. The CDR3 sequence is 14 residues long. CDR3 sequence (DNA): TGCAGTGCTAGAGACTCCCCTCTAGGGGATACGCAGTATTTT. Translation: CSARDSPLGDTQYF.

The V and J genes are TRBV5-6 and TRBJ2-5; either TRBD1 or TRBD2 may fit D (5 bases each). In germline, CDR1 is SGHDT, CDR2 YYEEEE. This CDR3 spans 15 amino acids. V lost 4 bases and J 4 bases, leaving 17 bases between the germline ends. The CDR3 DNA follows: TGTGCCAGCAGCCCAGTCCGGCAGGGAGCAGAGACCCAGTACTTC. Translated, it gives CASSPVRQGAETQYF.

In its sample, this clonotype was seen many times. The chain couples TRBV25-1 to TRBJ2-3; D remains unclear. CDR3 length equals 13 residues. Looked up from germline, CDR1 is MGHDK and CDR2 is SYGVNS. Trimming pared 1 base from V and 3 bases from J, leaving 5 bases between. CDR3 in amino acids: CASSESRTDTQYF. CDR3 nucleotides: TGTGCCAGCAGTGAATCTCGGACAGATACGCAGTATTTT.